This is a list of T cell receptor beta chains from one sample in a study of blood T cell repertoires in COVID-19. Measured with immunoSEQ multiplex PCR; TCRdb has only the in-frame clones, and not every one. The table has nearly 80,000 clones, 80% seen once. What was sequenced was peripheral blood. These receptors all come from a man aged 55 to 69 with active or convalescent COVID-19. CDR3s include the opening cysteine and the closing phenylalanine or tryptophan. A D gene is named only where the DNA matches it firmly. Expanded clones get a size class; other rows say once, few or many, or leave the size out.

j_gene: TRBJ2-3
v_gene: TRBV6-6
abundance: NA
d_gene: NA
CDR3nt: TGTGCCAGCAGTTACTCCGAGGATACGCAGTATTTT
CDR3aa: CASSYSEDTQYF

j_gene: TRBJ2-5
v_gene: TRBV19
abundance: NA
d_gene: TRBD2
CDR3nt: TGTGCCAGTAGTATAACGTCTAGCGGGGGCCAAGAGACCCAGTACTTC
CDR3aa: CASSITSSGGQETQYF

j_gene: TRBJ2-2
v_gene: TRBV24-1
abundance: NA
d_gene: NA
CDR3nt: TGTGCCACCAGCCGAGGCGGGGTGAACACCGGGGAGCTGTTTTTT
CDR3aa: CATSRGGVNTGELFF

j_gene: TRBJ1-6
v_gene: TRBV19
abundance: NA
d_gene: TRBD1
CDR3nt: TGTGCCAGTACCGGGACAGGGAATTCACCCCTCCACTTT
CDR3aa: CASTGTGNSPLHF

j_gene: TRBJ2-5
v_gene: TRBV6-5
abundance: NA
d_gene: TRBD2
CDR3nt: TGTGCCGGGCGGGGGTACCAAGAGACCCAGTACTTC
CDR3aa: CAGRGYQETQYF

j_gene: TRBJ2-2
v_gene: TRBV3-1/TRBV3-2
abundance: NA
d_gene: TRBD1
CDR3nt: TGTGCCAGCAGTTTCCGTGGGACAGGGATCACCGGGGAGCTGTTTTTT
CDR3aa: CASSFRGTGITGELFF

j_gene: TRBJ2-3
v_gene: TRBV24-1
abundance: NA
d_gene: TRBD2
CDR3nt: TGTGCCACCAGTGTTAGCGGGGGGACAGATACGCAGTATTTT
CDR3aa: CATSVSGGTDTQYF

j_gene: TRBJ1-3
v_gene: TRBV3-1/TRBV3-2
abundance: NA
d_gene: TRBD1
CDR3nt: TGTGCCAGCAGCCAAGGGACAGGAGGAACTGGAAACACCATATATTTT
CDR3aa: CASSQGTGGTGNTIYF

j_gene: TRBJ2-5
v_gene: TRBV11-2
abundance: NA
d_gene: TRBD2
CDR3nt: TGTGCCAGCAGCTTAGGTGGGACTAGCCAAAAGACCCAGTACTTC
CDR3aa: CASSLGGTSQKTQYF

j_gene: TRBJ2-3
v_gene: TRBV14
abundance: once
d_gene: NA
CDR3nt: TGTGCCAGCAGCCAAGATATAAGCACAGATACGCAGTATTTT
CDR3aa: CASSQDISTDTQYF

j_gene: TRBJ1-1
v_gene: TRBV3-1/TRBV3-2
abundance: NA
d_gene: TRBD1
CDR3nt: TGTGCCAGCAGCTACGGACAGGGGGCGCAGAACACTGAAGCTTTCTTT
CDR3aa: CASSYGQGAQNTEAFF

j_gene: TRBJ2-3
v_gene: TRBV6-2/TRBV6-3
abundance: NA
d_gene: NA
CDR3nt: TGTGCCAGCAGTTACCTCGGGATTAGCACAGATACGCAGTATTTT
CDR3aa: CASSYLGISTDTQYF

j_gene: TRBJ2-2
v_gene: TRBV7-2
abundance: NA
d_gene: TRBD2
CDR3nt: TGTGCCAGCAGCTTAGCTCAGCGGGGGCCTACGAACACCGGGGAGCTGTTTTTT
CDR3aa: CASSLAQRGPTNTGELFF

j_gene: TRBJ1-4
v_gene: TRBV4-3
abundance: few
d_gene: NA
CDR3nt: TGCGCCAGCAGCCAAGACAGGGGTGAAAAACTGTTTTTT
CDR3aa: CASSQDRGEKLFF

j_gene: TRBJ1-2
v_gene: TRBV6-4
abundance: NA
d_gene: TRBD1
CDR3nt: TGTGCCAGCAGAGCTTACAGGGGTGATGGCTACACCTTC
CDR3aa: CASRAYRGDGYTF

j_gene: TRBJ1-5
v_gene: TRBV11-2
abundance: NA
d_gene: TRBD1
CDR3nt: TGTGCCAGCAGCTTAGAACCGACAGGGCGACAGCCCCAGCATTTT
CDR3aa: CASSLEPTGRQPQHF

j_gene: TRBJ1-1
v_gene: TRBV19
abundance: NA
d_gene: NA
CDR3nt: TGTGCCAGTAGTGGCTTGGCGGGGAACACTGAAGCTTTCTTT
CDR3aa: CASSGLAGNTEAFF

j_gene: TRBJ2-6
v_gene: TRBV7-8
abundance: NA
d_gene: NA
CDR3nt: TGTGCCAGCAGCTTAGGACAGGCTGGGGCCAACGTCCTGACTTTC
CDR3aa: CASSLGQAGANVLTF

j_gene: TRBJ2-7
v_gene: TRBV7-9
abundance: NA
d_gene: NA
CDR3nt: TGTGCCAGCAGACCGGTAGGGGACAATTATCGGGACGAGCAGTACTTC
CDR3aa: CASRPVGDNYRDEQYF

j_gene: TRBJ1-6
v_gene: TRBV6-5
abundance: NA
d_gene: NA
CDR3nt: TGTGCCAGCAGTCTCACGGGGGAAATGGATTCACCCCTCCACTTT
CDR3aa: CASSLTGEMDSPLHF

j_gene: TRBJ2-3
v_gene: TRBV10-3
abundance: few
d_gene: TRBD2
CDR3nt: TGTGCCATTGGGAGCGGGGCCACAGATACGCAGTATTTT
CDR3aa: CAIGSGATDTQYF

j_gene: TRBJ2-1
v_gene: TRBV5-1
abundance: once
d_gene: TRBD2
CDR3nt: TGCGCCAGCAGCTTGGGGAGGACGCGGGGGGCCGCCCATGAGCAGTTCTTC
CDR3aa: CASSLGRTRGAAHEQFF

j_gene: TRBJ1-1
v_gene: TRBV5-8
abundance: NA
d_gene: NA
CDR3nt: TGTGCCAGCAGCTTCGACAGTCTGAACACTGAAGCTTTCTTT
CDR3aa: CASSFDSLNTEAFF

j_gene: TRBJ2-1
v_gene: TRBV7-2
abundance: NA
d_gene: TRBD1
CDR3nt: TGTGCCAGCAGCTTCGGACAGGGGGCATGGGATGAGCAGTTCTTC
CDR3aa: CASSFGQGAWDEQFF

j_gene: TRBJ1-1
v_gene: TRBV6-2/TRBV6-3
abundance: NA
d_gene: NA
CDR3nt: TGTGCCAGCAGTTACGCTTCTACCACCCACACTGAAGCTTTCTTT
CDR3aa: CASSYASTTHTEAFF

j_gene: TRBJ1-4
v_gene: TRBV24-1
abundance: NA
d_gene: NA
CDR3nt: TGTGCCCACCAGAACCCGGACAGCGTGACTAATGAAAAACTGTTTTTT
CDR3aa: CAHQNPDSVTNEKLFF

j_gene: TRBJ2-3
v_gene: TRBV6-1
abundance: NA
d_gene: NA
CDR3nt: TGTGCCAGCAGTGACGATCGGGGAAGCACAGATACGCAGTATTTT
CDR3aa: CASSDDRGSTDTQYF

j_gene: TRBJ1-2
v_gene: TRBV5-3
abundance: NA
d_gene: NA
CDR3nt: TGTGCCAGAAGCTTGGATCAGGGGTATGGCTACACCTTC
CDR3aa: CARSLDQGYGYTF

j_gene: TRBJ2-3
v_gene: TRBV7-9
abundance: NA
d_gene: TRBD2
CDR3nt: TGTGCCAGCAGCTTGACTAGCGGGGGGGACACAGATACGCAGTATTTT
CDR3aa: CASSLTSGGDTDTQYF

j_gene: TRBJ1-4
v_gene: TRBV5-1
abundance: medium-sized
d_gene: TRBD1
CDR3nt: TGCGCCAGCAGCTCAACAGGGGGCACTAATGAAAAACTGTTTTTT
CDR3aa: CASSSTGGTNEKLFF

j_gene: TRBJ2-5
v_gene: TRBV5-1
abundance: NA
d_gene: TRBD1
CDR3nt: TGCGCCAGCAGCTTAGAGGGGGCAGGAGAGACCCAGTACTTC
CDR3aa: CASSLEGAGETQYF

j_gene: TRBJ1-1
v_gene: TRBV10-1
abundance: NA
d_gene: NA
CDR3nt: TGCGCCAGCAGCCCGGACAATGGGGACACTGAAGCTTTCTTT
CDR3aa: CASSPDNGDTEAFF

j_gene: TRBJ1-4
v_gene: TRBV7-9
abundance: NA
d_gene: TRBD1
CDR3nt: TGTGCCAGCAGCTCCTGGACAGGGGGGGCTGAAAAACTGTTTTTT
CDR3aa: CASSSWTGGAEKLFF

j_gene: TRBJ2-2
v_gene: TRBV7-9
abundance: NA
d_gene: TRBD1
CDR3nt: TGTGCCAGCAGCTTAGGCGTAGGGGGCGCCACCGGGGAGCTGTTTTTT
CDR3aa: CASSLGVGGATGELFF

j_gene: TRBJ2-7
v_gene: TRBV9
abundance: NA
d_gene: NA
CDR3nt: TGTGCCAGCAGCGTAGTACAGGGTTGGGACGAGCAGTACTTC
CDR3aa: CASSVVQGWDEQYF

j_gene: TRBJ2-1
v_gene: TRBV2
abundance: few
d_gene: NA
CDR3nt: TGTGCCAGCAGTGAAGCGGTAGTCTCCTACAATGAGCAGTTCTTC
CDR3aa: CASSEAVVSYNEQFF

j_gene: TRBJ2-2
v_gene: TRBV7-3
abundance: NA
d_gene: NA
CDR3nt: TGTGCCAGCAGCTTAACTGCCCTAGAATCCGGGGAGCTGTTTTTT
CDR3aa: CASSLTALESGELFF

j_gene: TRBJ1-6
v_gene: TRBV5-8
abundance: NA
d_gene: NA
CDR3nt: TGTGCCAGCAGCTTGAACAGGAATGCGAATTCACCCCTCCACTTT
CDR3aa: CASSLNRNANSPLHF

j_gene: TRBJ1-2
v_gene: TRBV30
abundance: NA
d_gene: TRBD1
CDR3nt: TGTGCCTGGGGGACAGGCGTAGGCTACACCTTC
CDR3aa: CAWGTGVGYTF

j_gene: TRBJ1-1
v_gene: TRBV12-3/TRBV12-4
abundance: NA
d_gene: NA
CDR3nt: TGTGCCAGCAGCAGAGGTACTGAAGCTTTCTTT
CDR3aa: CASSRGTEAFF

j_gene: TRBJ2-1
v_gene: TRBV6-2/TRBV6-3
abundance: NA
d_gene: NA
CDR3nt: TGTGCCAGCAGTAAGACTAGCAATGAGCAGTTCTTC
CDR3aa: CASSKTSNEQFF

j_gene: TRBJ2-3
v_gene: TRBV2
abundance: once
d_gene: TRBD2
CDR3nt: TGTGCCAGCAGTGCTAGCGGGGGGGGTAGCACAGATACGCAGTATTTT
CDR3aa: CASSASGGGSTDTQYF

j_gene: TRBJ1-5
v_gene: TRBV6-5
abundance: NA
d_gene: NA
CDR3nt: TGTGCCAGCAACCTTGACAAAAATAGCAATCAGCCCCAGCATTTT
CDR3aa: CASNLDKNSNQPQHF

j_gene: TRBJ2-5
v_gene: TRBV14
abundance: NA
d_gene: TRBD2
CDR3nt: TGTGCCAGCAGCCAAGTCAGCGGGACCGCCTCCGAGACCCAGTACTTC
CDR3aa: CASSQVSGTASETQYF

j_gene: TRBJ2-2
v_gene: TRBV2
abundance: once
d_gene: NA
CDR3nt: TGTGCCAGCAGTTCAACGGGACTCATCACCGGGGAGCTGTTTTTT
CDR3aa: CASSSTGLITGELFF

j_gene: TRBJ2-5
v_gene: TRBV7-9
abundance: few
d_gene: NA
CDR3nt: TGTGCCAGCAGCCCTCCCGGGGGTGACCAAGAGACCCAGTACTTC
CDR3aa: CASSPPGGDQETQYF

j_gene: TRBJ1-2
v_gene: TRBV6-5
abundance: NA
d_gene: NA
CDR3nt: TGTGCCAGCAGTTACTCTACAGGCCCCTATGGCTACACCTTC
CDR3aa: CASSYSTGPYGYTF

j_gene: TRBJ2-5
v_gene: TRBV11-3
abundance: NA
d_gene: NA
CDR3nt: TGTGCCAGCAGCTTAGGACCCGCGACCGGGGAGACCCAGTACTTC
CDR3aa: CASSLGPATGETQYF

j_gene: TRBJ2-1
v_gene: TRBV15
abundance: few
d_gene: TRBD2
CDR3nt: TGTGCCACCAGCTCGCAGGGACGGGGGGGCGGTAATGAGCAGTTCTTC
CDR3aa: CATSSQGRGGGNEQFF

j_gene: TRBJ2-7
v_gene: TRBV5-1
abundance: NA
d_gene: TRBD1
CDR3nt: TGCGCCAGCAGCTTGGGTGGGACAGGGGTCTACGAGCAGTACTTC
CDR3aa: CASSLGGTGVYEQYF

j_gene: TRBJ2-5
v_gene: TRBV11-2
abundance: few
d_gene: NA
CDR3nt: TGTGCCAGCAGCTTAGTCTCCCAAGAGACCCAGTACTTC
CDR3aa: CASSLVSQETQYF

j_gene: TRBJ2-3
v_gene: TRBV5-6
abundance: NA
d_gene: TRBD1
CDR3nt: TGTGCCAGCAGCCGTGACAGGGCGGTCACAGATACGCAGTATTTT
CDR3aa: CASSRDRAVTDTQYF

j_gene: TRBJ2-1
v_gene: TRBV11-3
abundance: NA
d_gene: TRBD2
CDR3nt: TGTGCCAGCAGCTCTTTAGCGGGGATGAACAATGAGCAGTTCTTC
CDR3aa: CASSSLAGMNNEQFF

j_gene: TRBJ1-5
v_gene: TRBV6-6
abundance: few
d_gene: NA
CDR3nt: TGTGCCAGCAGTTACTCGGAGGGCAATCAGCCCCAGCATTTT
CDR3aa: CASSYSEGNQPQHF

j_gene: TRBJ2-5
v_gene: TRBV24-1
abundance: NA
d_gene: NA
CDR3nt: TGTGCCACCAGTGGAGATGGCGGGGAGACCCAGTACTTC
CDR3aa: CATSGDGGETQYF

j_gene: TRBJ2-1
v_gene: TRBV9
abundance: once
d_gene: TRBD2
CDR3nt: TGTGCCAGCAGCGAACTAGCGGGGGCCTCCTACAATGAGCAGTTCTTC
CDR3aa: CASSELAGASYNEQFF

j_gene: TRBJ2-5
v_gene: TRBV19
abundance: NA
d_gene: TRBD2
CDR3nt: TGTGCCAGTAGTCGGGGAGTCGGCGGGGGAGAGACCCAGTACTTC
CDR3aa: CASSRGVGGGETQYF